The clone carrying this T cell receptor (beta chain) was counted only a few times. Its antigen remains unknown. RNA extraction was followed by reverse transcription into cDNA, which acted as the sequencing template. Sequencing was performed with immunoSEQ multiplex PCR; in TCRdb, only in-frame clones are kept and a portion is missing. The sample includes more than 95,000 clones, approximately 38% of them seen just once. The data originate from a study of CD8+ T cells in alopecia areata. The overall study: For the treated group, dosing was oral tofacitinib at 5 to 10 mg twice daily.

Starting from PBMCs, sorting isolated CD4+ and CD8+ T cells. Study-wide findings and caveats: Relative to normal scalp, lesional scalp, especially alopecia totalis/universalis, showed higher clonality. Sequence data from scalp samples additionally include resident alphabeta T cells of normal skin.

Per germline, CDR1 MDHEN and CDR2 SYDVKM. V gave up 6 bases and J gave up 0 bases, with 8 bases separating them. This CDR3 comprises 13 residues. Sequencing was carried out using CD4+ T cells sorted from blood. This sequence was found in a human donor with alopecia areata. The chain has TRBV28 and TRBJ2-5; no reliable D call. The CDR3 nucleotides are TGTGCCAGCAGCCCCCAGTACCAAGAGACCCAGTACTTC. Its protein product is CASSPQYQETQYF.